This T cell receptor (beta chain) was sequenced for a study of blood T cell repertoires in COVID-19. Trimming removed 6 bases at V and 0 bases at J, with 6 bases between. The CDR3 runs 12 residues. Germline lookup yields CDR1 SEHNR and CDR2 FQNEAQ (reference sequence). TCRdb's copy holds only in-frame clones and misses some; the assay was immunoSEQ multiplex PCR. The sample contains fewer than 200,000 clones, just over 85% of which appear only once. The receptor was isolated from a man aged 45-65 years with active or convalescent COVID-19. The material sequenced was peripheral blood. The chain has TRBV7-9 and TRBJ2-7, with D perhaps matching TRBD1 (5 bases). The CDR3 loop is CASSTGSYEQYF. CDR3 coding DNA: TGTGCCAGCAGTACAGGCTCCTACGAGCAGTACTTC.